Listed below are T cell receptor beta chains from one sample, sequenced in a study of T cells after yellow fever vaccination. TCRdb re-derived calls from the 5' RACE reads in MiXCR, one entry per CDR3 protein. The sample has almost 600,000 distinct CDR3 sequences; roughly 12% are singletons. The starting material was PBMCs, obtained on the day of the yellow fever booster vaccination. Receptor source: a young man who received the YFV17D yellow fever vaccine. Both conserved end residues are part of each CDR3. Fields, in order: D gene, clone size, J gene, V gene, CDR3 protein, CDR3 DNA. A D gene is named only where the DNA matches it firmly. Size tells how often a clone was seen (once, few, many) or the class of an expanded clone, and some rows leave it out.

>TRBD2|few|TRBJ2-1|TRBV30
CAWVTGLAKINEQFF
TGTGCCTGGGTTACTGGACTAGCAAAAATCAATGAGCAGTTCTTC
>TRBD2|many|TRBJ2-1|TRBV7-2
CASSRLSGTEEQFF
TGTGCCAGCAGCCGACTTAGCGGGACTGAAGAGCAGTTCTTC
>.|.|TRBJ1-2|TRBV28
CASSLRQGEGYTF
TGTGCCAGCAGTTTAAGGCAGGGCGAGGGCTACACCTTC
>.|.|TRBJ1-2|TRBV20-1
CSAEPTGNYGYTF
TGCAGTGCTGAACCTACAGGAAACTATGGCTACACCTTC
>.|many|TRBJ2-3|TRBV18
CASSTRREDRPLRPSTDTQYF
TGTGCCAGCTCCACCAGACGGGAGGACAGGCCACTCAGGCCTAGCACAGATACGCAGTATTTT
>.|few|TRBJ2-3|TRBV2
CASSVGQADTQYF
TGTGCCAGCAGTGTTGGCCAAGCAGATACGCAGTATTTT
>.|.|TRBJ2-5|TRBV7-2
CASSARDQETQYF
TGTGCCAGCAGCGCCCGGGACCAAGAGACCCAGTACTTC
>.|few|TRBJ2-7|TRBV6-2/TRBV6-3
CASSYGGNDVKQYF
TGTGCCAGCAGTTACGGGGGGAACGACGTAAAGCAGTACTTC
>.|.|TRBJ2-1|TRBV6-2/TRBV6-3
CASSPLRDWYNEQFF
TGTGCCAGCAGTCCCTTGCGGGACTGGTACAATGAGCAGTTCTTC
>TRBD1|few|TRBJ2-7|TRBV7-9
CASRDEGTGFDEQYF
TGTGCCAGCAGAGACGAGGGGACAGGGTTCGACGAGCAGTACTTC
>.|few|TRBJ1-1|TRBV6-5
CASSYLDQAEAFF
TGTGCCAGCAGTTACCTTGATCAGGCTGAAGCTTTCTTT
>.|.|TRBJ1-3|TRBV7-2
CASSSNRASNTIYF
TGTGCCAGCAGCTCCAACAGGGCTTCCAACACCATATATTTT
>.|.|TRBJ2-2|TRBV20-1
CSARGGQTNTGELFF
TGCAGTGCTAGGGGAGGACAGACGAACACCGGGGAGCTGTTTTTT
>TRBD2|.|TRBJ2-7|TRBV4-1
CASARDAGLAYEQYF
TGCGCCAGCGCAAGAGACGCGGGACTAGCCTACGAGCAGTACTTC
>.|.|TRBJ1-3|TRBV6-5
CASSLDGGSGNTIYF
TGTGCCAGCAGTTTGGACGGTGGCTCTGGAAACACCATATATTTT
>TRBD1|few|TRBJ1-6|TRBV2
CASKDRSSYNSPLHF
TGTGCCAGCAAGGACAGGAGCTCCTATAATTCACCCCTCCACTTT
>.|few|TRBJ1-5|TRBV7-9
CASSSSHSQPQHF
TGTGCCAGCAGTTCATCGCATAGCCAGCCCCAGCATTTT
>.|few|TRBJ2-5|TRBV4-3
CASSRLGEGQETQYF
TGCGCCAGCAGCCGCCTCGGTGAGGGTCAAGAGACCCAGTACTTC
>TRBD1|few|TRBJ1-5|TRBV7-2
CASSDPQGEEQPQHF
TGTGCCAGCAGCGACCCTCAGGGGGAAGAACAGCCCCAGCATTTT
>TRBD1|.|TRBJ2-7|TRBV12-3/TRBV12-4
CASSRNRGKDYEQYF
TGTGCCAGCAGCAGAAACAGGGGAAAGGATTACGAGCAGTACTTC
>.|.|TRBJ1-5|TRBV3-1
CASSLGGRDRQPQHF
TGTGCCAGCAGCCTCGGTGGCAGGGATAGACAGCCCCAGCATTTT
>.|few|TRBJ2-1|TRBV29-1
CSVTLLDEQFF
TGCAGCGTTACCCTCTTGGATGAGCAGTTCTTC
>.|.|TRBJ2-2|TRBV11-3
CASSLDLGQNTGELFF
TGTGCCAGCAGCTTAGACCTCGGACAGAACACCGGGGAGCTGTTTTTT
>TRBD1|few|TRBJ1-5|TRBV29-1
CSASGQNNQPQHF
TGCAGCGCCTCGGGACAGAACAATCAGCCCCAGCATTTT
>.|.|TRBJ2-1|TRBV28
CASVDSSSRYNEQFF
TGTGCCAGCGTAGACTCTAGCTCGCGATACAATGAGCAGTTCTTC
>TRBD2|few|TRBJ2-1|TRBV25-1
CASSESPGLAGGIYNEQFF
TGTGCCAGCAGTGAATCCCCCGGACTAGCGGGAGGGATCTACAATGAGCAGTTCTTC
>.|few|TRBJ1-5|TRBV6-1
CASNRDRFASNQPQHF
TGTGCCAGCAACCGAGACAGGTTTGCAAGCAATCAGCCCCAGCATTTT
>.|few|TRBJ2-5|TRBV3-1
CASSQGSGIQETQYF
TGTGCCAGCAGCCAAGGGTCCGGGATCCAAGAGACCCAGTACTTC
>.|few|TRBJ2-1|TRBV27
CASIGSTDEQFF
TGTGCCAGCATCGGGAGCACCGATGAGCAGTTCTTC
>.|.|TRBJ1-1|TRBV19
CASSSREGTEAFF
TGTGCCAGTAGTTCCAGGGAAGGCACTGAAGCTTTCTTT
>TRBD1|few|TRBJ2-4|TRBV10-3
CAIVTDREGLAKNIQYF
TGTGCCATCGTTACGGACAGGGAAGGTTTGGCCAAAAACATTCAGTACTTC
>.|many|TRBJ2-3|TRBV9
CASSVSPRPTDTQYF
TGTGCCAGCAGCGTATCCCCCAGACCCACAGATACGCAGTATTTT
>TRBD1|.|TRBJ2-3|TRBV19
CASNPTGEADTQYF
TGTGCCAGTAACCCGACAGGGGAGGCAGATACGCAGTATTTT
>.|few|TRBJ2-1|TRBV6-1
CASTWGTGSYNEQFF
TGTGCCAGCACGTGGGGGACCGGTTCCTACAATGAGCAGTTCTTC
>.|few|TRBJ1-5|TRBV30
CAWGREQPQHF
TGTGCCTGGGGGCGGGAACAGCCCCAGCATTTT
>.|many|TRBJ2-1|TRBV5-6
CASSLRLRLRNEQFF
TGTGCCAGCAGCTTAAGACTCCGCCTGAGGAATGAGCAGTTCTTC
>TRBD2|.|TRBJ2-2|TRBV9
CASSVVYGAGDTGELFF
TGTGCCAGCAGCGTAGTGTATGGCGCGGGGGACACCGGGGAGCTGTTTTTT
>.|.|TRBJ2-3|TRBV9
CASSVGGGLTSDTQYF
TGTGCCAGCAGCGTAGGTGGCGGGCTTACTTCAGATACGCAGTATTTT
>.|.|TRBJ2-7|TRBV7-2
CASSLVAAPEQYF
TGTGCCAGCAGCTTAGTTGCGGCCCCTGAGCAGTACTTC
>TRBD1|few|TRBJ2-6|TRBV7-8
CASSRTGQLFSGANVLTF
TGTGCCAGCAGCAGAACGGGACAGCTATTCTCTGGGGCCAACGTCCTGACTTTC
>.|.|TRBJ2-1|TRBV5-1
CASSALGGDYNEQFF
TGCGCCAGCAGCGCTTTGGGCGGGGACTACAATGAGCAGTTCTTC
>TRBD1|few|TRBJ1-4|TRBV6-1
CASSRAGQGQEKLFF
TGTGCCAGCAGTAGGGCGGGACAGGGGCAGGAAAAACTGTTTTTT
>TRBD2|many|TRBJ2-1|TRBV28
CASSLAGGPLPTFEQFF
TGTGCCAGCAGTCTAGCGGGAGGGCCGTTACCTACGTTTGAGCAGTTCTTC
>TRBD1|few|TRBJ1-2|TRBV3-1
CASSQTGTGILVYGYTF
TGTGCCAGCAGCCAAACCGGGACAGGGATTTTGGTCTATGGCTACACCTTC
>.|.|TRBJ2-4|TRBV9
CASSGDAVKNIQYF
TGTGCCAGCAGCGGGGACGCCGTCAAAAACATTCAGTACTTC
>TRBD2|.|TRBJ2-1|TRBV5-1
CASSLRLAGSYNEQFF
TGCGCCAGCAGCTTGAGACTAGCGGGATCCTACAATGAGCAGTTCTTC
>.|few|TRBJ1-1|TRBV12-3/TRBV12-4
CASSLGGLTEAFF
TGTGCCAGCAGTTTAGGGGGGCTCACTGAAGCTTTCTTT
>TRBD2|.|TRBJ2-1|TRBV20-1
CSALRLAGGYNEQFF
TGCAGTGCTCTAAGACTAGCGGGGGGATACAATGAGCAGTTCTTC
>.|.|TRBJ2-1|TRBV5-4
CASSLNGGDSGEQFF
TGTGCCAGCAGCTTGAATGGCGGGGACTCAGGTGAGCAGTTCTTC
>.|.|TRBJ2-7|TRBV5-6
CASSWTYVDEQYF
TGTGCCAGCAGCTGGACTTATGTCGACGAGCAGTACTTC